This note documents a single T cell receptor (beta chain) sequence. In the source study's methods: Estimation of nucleated cell counts relied on the amplification of reference gene primers. Generated by immunoSEQ multiplex PCR, the TCRdb table keeps only in-frame clones and is missing some. The D gene and trimming were derived from the DNA, and the V and J assignments and clone size from that table. The data hold roughly 110,000 clones, with 80% to 85% observed a single time. The sample comes from a study of blood T cell repertoires in COVID-19. Study in general: COVID-19 samples from acute and convalescent phases originated in the United States, Italy and Spain.

Germline trimming cut 6 bases from V and 1 base from J; bases unmatched to any gene: 3. This CDR3 has 15 amino acids. Germline V lookup: CDR1 LNHDA, CDR2 SQIVND (reference sequence). The rearrangement uses TRBV19 and TRBJ1-5; 10 bases line up with TRBD1. The sequencing sample was made of peripheral blood. The receptor was isolated from a human donor in a cohort sampled during active COVID-19. The CDR3, as DNA: TGTGCCAGTAGCGGGACAGGGGTAAGCAATCAGCCCCAGCATTTT. The encoded protein is CASSGTGVSNQPQHF.